One and the same sample provided the 5 T cell receptor beta chains below, sequenced in a study of shared clonotypes between healthy human individuals. Produced via immunoSEQ multiplex PCR; TCRdb's table is partial and in-frame only. The sample has approximately 530,000 clones; approximately 95% are singletons. Sequencing used naive CD4+ T cells sorted from blood. Subset described: CD45RA+ positively selected. Receptors were obtained from a young woman in good health.

This chain links TRBV30 with TRBJ2-1, with TRBD1 matching over 8 bases. J lost 9 bases, V lost 4 bases, and 11 bases had no gene match. Germline CDR1 is GTSNPN and CDR2 is SVGIG (reference sequence). CDR3 length: 14 residues. The CDR3 nucleotides are TGTGCCTGGACTACAGGGACAGGTGTGGGTGAGCAGTTCTTC. Protein sequence: CAWTTGTGVGEQFF.

The chain employs TRBV6-5 and TRBJ2-1; D not certain. This CDR3 is built from 14 residues. Germline CDR1 reads MNHEY; CDR2 reads SVGAGI. The V and J ends lost 5 bases and 3 bases respectively, with 11 bases between them. CDR3 residues: CASSMAHHYNEQFF. DNA for the CDR3: TGTGCCAGCAGTATGGCCCACCACTACAATGAGCAGTTCTTC.

The chain combines TRBV6-5 with TRBJ2-7; the D gene could be TRBD1 or TRBD2 (6 bases each). The CDR3 loop spans 13 amino acids. From germline, CDR1 is MNHEY and CDR2 SVGAGI. Trimming stripped 3 bases from V and 8 bases from J, with 14 bases between. The CDR3 sequence is CASSYSEGGKQYF. The CDR3 coding sequence is TGTGCCAGCAGTTATTCTGAGGGGGGCAAGCAGTACTTC.

The chain's CDR3 is CASSRRPSSNNEQFF. The CDR3 DNA is TGTGCCAGCAGTCGCCGGCCGTCCTCTAACAATGAGCAGTTCTTC. This rearrangement joins TRBV28 to TRBJ2-1; D gene unclear. The germline V and J ends were trimmed by 5 bases and 5 bases, with 16 bases remaining between them. The CDR3 is 15 amino acids. Germline V gives CDR1 MDHEN, CDR2 SYDVKM.

This chain connects TRBV5-1 to TRBJ2-2, with 12 bases that match TRBD1. The junction had 8 bases not matched to a gene; V was cut back by 4 bases and J by 7 bases. Germline V CDR1 and CDR2: SGHRS, YFSETQ. The CDR3 has 16 amino acids. CDR3 in amino acids: CASSGTGTGGFGELFF. The CDR3 nucleotides read TGCGCCAGCAGCGGCACCGGGACAGGGGGCTTCGGGGAGCTGTTTTTT.